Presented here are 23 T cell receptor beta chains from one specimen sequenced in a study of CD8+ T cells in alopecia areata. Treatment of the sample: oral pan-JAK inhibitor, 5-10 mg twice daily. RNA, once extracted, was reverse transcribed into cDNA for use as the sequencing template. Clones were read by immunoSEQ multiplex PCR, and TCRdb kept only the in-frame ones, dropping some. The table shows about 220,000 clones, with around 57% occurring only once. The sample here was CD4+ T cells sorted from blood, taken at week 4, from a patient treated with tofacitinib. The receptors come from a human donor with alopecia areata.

The chain's CDR3 is CSVEGGNRVGTEAFF. CDR3 sequence (DNA): TGCAGCGTTGAGGGGGGGAACAGGGTTGGAACTGAAGCTTTCTTT. This sequence joins TRBV29-1 and TRBJ1-1, with D perhaps TRBD1 (6 bases). This CDR3 contains 15 residues. Trimming shortened V by 3 bases and J by 5 bases, and 19 bases separated the two germline ends. Germline V gives CDR1 SQVTM, CDR2 ANQGSEA.

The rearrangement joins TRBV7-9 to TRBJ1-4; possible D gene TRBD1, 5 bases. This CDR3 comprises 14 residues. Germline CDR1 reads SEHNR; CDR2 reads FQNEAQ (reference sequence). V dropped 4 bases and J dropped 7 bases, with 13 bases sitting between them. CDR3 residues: CASSSDRGGEKLFF. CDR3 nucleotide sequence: TGTGCCAGCAGCTCCGACAGAGGCGGTGAAAAACTGTTTTTT.

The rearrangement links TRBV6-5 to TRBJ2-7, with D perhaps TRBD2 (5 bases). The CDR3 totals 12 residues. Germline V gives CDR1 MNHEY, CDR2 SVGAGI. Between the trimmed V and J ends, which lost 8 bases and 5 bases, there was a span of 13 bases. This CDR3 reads CASGGLANEQYF. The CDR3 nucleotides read TGTGCCAGCGGAGGACTGGCCAACGAGCAGTACTTC.

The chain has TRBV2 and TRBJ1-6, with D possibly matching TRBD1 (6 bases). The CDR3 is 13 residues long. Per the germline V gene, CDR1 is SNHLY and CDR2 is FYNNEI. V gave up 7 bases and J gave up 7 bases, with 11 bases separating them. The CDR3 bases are TGTGCCAGCACGGACAGAGAGAATTCACCCCTCCACTTT. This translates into CASTDRENSPLHF.

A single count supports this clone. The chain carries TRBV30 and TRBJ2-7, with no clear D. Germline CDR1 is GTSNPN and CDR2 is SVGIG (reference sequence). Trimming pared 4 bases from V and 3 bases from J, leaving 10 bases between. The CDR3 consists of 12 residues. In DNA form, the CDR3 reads TGTGCCTGGAAACAGAACGGCTACGAGCAGTACTTC. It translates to CAWKQNGYEQYF.

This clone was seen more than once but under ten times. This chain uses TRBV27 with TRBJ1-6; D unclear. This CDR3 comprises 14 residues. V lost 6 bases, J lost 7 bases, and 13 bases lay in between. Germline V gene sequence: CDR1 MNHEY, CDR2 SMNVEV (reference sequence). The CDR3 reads CASSTPGWNSPLHF. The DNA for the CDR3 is TGTGCCAGCAGCACCCCCGGGTGGAATTCACCCCTCCACTTT.

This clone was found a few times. The CDR3 coding sequence is TGCGCCAGCAGTAGTGGGGACAGAGGAAGGGATACGCAGTATTTT. Encoded protein: CASSSGDRGRDTQYF. The chain combines TRBV4-1 with TRBJ2-3; 7 bases are shared with TRBD1. The CDR3 is 15 residues long. With 6 bases clipped from V and 6 bases from J, the junction kept 12 bases outside the gene matches. Germline assignment: CDR1 MGHRA and CDR2 YSYEKL.

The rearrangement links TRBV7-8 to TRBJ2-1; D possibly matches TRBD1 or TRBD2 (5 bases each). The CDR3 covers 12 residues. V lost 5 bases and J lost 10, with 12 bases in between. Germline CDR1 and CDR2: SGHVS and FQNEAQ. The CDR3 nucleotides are TGTGCCAGCAGCCTGGGGGTCAGGGAGCAGTTCTTC. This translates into CASSLGVREQFF.

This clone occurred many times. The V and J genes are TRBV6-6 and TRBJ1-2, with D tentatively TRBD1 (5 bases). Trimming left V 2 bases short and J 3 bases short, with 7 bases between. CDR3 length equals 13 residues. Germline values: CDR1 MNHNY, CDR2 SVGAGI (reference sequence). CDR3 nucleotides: TGTGCCAGCAGTTACGGGGGAGACTATGGCTACACCTTC. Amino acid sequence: CASSYGGDYGYTF.

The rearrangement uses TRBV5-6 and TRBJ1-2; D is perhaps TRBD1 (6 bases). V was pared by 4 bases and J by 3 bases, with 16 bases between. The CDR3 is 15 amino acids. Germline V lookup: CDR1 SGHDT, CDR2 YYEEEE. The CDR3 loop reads CASSATGFGDYGYTF. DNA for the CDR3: TGTGCCAGCAGCGCAACAGGGTTCGGGGACTATGGCTACACCTTC.

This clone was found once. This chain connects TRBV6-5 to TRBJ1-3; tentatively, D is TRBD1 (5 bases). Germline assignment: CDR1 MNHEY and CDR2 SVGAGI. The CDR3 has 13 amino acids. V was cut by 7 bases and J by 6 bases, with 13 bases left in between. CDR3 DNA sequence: TGTGCCAGCAAGCCTGGGGGATCAAACACCATATATTTT. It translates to CASKPGGSNTIYF.

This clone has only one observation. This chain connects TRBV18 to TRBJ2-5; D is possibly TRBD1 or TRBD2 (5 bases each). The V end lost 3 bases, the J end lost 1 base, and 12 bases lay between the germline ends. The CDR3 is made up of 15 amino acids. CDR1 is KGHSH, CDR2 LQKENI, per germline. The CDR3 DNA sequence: TGTGCCAGCTCACCCCAAGGGACCCTCCAAGAGACCCAGTACTTC. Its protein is CASSPQGTLQETQYF.

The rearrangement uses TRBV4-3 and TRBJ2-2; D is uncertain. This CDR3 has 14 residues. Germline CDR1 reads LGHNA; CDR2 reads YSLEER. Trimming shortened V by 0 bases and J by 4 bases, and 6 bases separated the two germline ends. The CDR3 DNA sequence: TGCGCCAGCAGCCAAGATTCTGGCACCGGGGAGCTGTTTTTT. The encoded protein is CASSQDSGTGELFF.

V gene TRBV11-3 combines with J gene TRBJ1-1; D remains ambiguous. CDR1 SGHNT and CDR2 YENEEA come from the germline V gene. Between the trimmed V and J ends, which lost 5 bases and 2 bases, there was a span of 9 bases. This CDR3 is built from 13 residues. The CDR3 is CASSKQENTEAFF. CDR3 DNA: TGTGCCAGCAGCAAACAAGAAAACACTGAAGCTTTCTTT.

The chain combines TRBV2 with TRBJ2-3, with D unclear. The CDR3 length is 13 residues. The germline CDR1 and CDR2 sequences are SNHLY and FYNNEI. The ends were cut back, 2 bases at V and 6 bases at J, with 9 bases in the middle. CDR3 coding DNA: TGTGCCAGCAGTGAACTAAAACTGGATACGCAGTATTTT. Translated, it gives CASSELKLDTQYF.

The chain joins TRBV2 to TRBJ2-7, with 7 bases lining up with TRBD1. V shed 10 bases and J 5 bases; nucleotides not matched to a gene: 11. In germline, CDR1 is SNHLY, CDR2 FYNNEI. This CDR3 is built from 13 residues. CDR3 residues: CANARQGGDEQYF. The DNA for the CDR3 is TGTGCCAACGCTAGACAGGGTGGCGACGAGCAGTACTTC.

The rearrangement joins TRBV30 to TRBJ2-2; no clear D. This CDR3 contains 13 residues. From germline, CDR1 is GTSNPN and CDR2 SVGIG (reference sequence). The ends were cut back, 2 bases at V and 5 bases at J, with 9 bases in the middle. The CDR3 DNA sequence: TGTGCCTGGAGTTCGGGCGTGACCGGGGAGCTGTTTTTT. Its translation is CAWSSGVTGELFF.

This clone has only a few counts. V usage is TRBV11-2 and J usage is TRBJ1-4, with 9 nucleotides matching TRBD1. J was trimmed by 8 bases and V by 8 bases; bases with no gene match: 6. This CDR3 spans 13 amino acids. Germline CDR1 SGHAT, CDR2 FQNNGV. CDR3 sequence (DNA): TGTGCCAGCTCACAGGGGGCGGCGGAAAAACTGTTTTTT. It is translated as CASSQGAAEKLFF.

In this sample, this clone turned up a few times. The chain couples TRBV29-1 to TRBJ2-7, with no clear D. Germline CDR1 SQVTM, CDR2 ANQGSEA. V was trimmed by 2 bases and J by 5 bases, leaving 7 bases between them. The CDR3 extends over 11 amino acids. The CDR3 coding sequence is TGCAGCGTTGAATGGGGTAACGAGCAGTACTTC. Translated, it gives CSVEWGNEQYF.

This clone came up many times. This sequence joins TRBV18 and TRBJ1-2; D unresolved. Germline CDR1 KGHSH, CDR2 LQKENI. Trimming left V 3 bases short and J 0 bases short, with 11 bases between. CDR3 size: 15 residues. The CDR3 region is CASSPDNYPNYGYTF. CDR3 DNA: TGTGCCAGCTCACCTGACAATTACCCTAACTATGGCTACACCTTC.

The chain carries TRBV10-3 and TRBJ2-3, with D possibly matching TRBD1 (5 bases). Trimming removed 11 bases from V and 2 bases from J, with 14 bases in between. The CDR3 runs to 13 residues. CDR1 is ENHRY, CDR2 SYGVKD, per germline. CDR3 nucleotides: TGTGCCTCCATGGCAGGGAACACAGATACGCAGTATTTT. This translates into CASMAGNTDTQYF.

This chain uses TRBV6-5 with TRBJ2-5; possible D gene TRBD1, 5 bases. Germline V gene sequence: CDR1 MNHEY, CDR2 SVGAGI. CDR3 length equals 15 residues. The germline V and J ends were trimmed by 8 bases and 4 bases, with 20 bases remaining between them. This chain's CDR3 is CASGPNWGPRETQYF. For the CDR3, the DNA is TGTGCCAGCGGACCAAACTGGGGCCCGCGAGAGACCCAGTACTTC.

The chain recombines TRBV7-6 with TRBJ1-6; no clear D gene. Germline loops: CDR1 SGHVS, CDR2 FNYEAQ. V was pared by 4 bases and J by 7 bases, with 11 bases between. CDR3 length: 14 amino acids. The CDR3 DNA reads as TGTGCCAGCAGCTCTCGGGCTACCAATTCACCCCTCCACTTT. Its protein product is CASSSRATNSPLHF.